Described below is a single T cell receptor beta chain sequence and its context. Germline loops: CDR1 SGDLS, CDR2 YYNGEE. The CDR3 runs 14 residues. After removal of 3 bases from V and 5 bases from J, the junction contained 8 bases not matched to a gene. This entry comes from a study of CD8+ T cells in alopecia areata. Stated treatment: oral pan-JAK inhibitor, 5-10 mg twice daily. TCR sequencing used cDNA made by reverse transcription of extracted RNA. Measured with immunoSEQ multiplex PCR; TCRdb has only the in-frame clones, and not every one. This table has 130,000 or so clones, 70% to 90% appearing once.

The specimen comprised CD8+ T cells sorted from blood, sampled at week 4, from a patient treated with tofacitinib. The chain carries TRBV9 and TRBJ2-7, with TRBD1 matching 7 bases. The sequence came from a human donor with alopecia areata. The CDR3: CASSGYLTGNEQYF. CDR3 DNA sequence: TGTGCCAGCAGCGGGTACTTGACAGGGAACGAGCAGTACTTC.